The 10 T cell receptor beta chains in this list originate from one sample, sequenced in a study of shared clonotypes between healthy human individuals. The data were produced by immunoSEQ multiplex PCR, yet TCRdb's version contains in-frame clones alone and is incomplete. The sample lists approximately 1,500,000 clones; around 97% were seen once. Sequenced sample: naive CD4+ T cells sorted from blood. Subset reported: CD45RA+ positively selected. The receptors here all came from a man aged 25-45 years in good health.

V usage is TRBV7-6 and J usage is TRBJ2-1, with 11 bases that match TRBD2. There are 19 residues in the CDR3. V shed 1 base and J 3 bases; nucleotides not matched to a gene: 11. Germline V gene sequence: CDR1 SGHVS, CDR2 FNYEAQ. The CDR3 region has the DNA TGTGCCAGCAGCTTAGGAACTAGCGGGAGCATGGGGTTCTACAATGAGCAGTTCTTC. Its protein is CASSLGTSGSMGFYNEQFF.

This chain links TRBV6-5 with TRBJ2-1, with D possibly TRBD2 on 6 matching bases. Trimming cost V 4 bases and J 7 bases, with 20 bases left between them. This CDR3 has 16 residues. CDR1 MNHEY and CDR2 SVGAGI come from the germline V gene. The CDR3 nucleotides are TGTGCCAGCAGTTCTCCCCAAGCCCGGGAGCGTAATGAGCAGTTCTTC. Translating gives CASSSPQARERNEQFF.

V is TRBV19 and J is TRBJ1-5; D gene uncertain. Germline V gives CDR1 LNHDA, CDR2 SQIVND (reference sequence). CDR3 length: 16 residues. The germline V and J ends were trimmed by 4 bases and 0 bases, with 13 bases remaining between them. CDR3 amino acids: CASSNPGPSSNQPQHF. The CDR3 bases are TGTGCCAGTAGTAATCCGGGTCCTTCTAGCAATCAGCCCCAGCATTTT.

This chain uses TRBV7-3 with TRBJ2-7; 7 nucleotides line up with TRBD1. Per the germline V gene, CDR1 is SGHTA and CDR2 is FQGTGA. Germline trimming cut 0 bases from V and 4 bases from J; bases unmatched to any gene: 9. There are 16 residues in the CDR3. The CDR3 spells CASSLTGQTGSYEQYF. CDR3 nucleotide sequence: TGTGCCAGCAGCTTAACGGGCCAGACAGGGAGTTACGAGCAGTACTTC. The full variable domain, its missing parts supplied by reference TRBV7-3 and TRBJ2-7, is GAGVSQTPSNKVTEKGKYVELRCDPISGHTALYWYRQSLGQGPEFLIYFQGTGAADDSGLPNDRFFAVRPEGSVSTLKIQRTERGDSAVYLCASSLTGQTGSYEQYFGPGTRLTVT.

The chain carries TRBV19 and TRBJ2-7, with unresolved D. There are 14 residues in the CDR3. Trimming pared 3 bases from V and 3 bases from J, leaving 12 bases between. Germline CDR1 and CDR2: LNHDA and SQIVND (reference sequence). CDR3 nucleotide sequence: TGTGCCAGTAGTATCGGACGGTCGCGCTACGAGCAGTACTTC. Translation gives CASSIGRSRYEQYF.

The chain employs TRBV11-3 and TRBJ2-7; TRBD1 is a possible D gene (5 bases). V lost 1 base and J 0 bases, leaving 10 bases between the germline ends. Per the germline V gene, CDR1 is SGHNT and CDR2 is YENEEA. This CDR3 region has 15 residues. The CDR3 sequence: CASSLVHRSSYEQYF. The CDR3, as DNA: TGTGCCAGCAGCTTAGTGCACAGGAGCTCCTACGAGCAGTACTTC.

The chain is built from TRBV11-3 and TRBJ2-7; TRBD1 agrees at 8 bases. J was trimmed by 0 bases and V by 5 bases; bases with no gene match: 6. CDR1 is SGHNT, CDR2 YENEEA, per germline. The CDR3 consists of 15 residues. CDR3 bases: TGTGCCAGCAGCGGGGGACAGGCGACCTCCTACGAGCAGTACTTC. This codes for CASSGGQATSYEQYF.

The rearrangement uses TRBV6-1 and TRBJ2-5; a weak D match, TRBD1 (6 bases). Germline lookup yields CDR1 MNHNS and CDR2 SASEGT. Trimming stripped 6 bases from V and 3 bases from J, with 11 bases between. The CDR3 is 13 residues long. CDR3 region: CASRYGTKETQYF. The CDR3 DNA reads as TGTGCCAGCAGGTACGGGACAAAAGAGACCCAGTACTTC.

The chain is built from TRBV7-8 and TRBJ2-5; D call uncertain. Germline V lookup: CDR1 SGHVS, CDR2 FQNEAQ. This CDR3 has 19 amino acids. The germline V and J ends were trimmed by 0 bases and 4 bases, with 24 bases remaining between them. DNA for the CDR3: TGTGCCAGCAGCTTAGCCCTGCAACCCCCGGGCCTTAGGCGAGAGACCCAGTACTTC. Amino acid sequence: CASSLALQPPGLRRETQYF.

The chain has TRBV9 and TRBJ2-2; D ambiguous. The CDR3 runs 14 residues. Germline lookup yields CDR1 SGDLS and CDR2 YYNGEE. The V gene lost 2 bases and the J gene lost 6 bases, with 11 bases spanning the gap. The CDR3 coding sequence is TGTGCCAGCAGCGTCCGGGCGTCCTCCGGGGAGCTGTTTTTT. It translates to CASSVRASSGELFF.